This T cell receptor beta chain was found in a study of chemoradiotherapy in HPV16-positive cancers. Points from the study as a whole: Candidate HPV-specific clones and E7-related TCR motifs grew in tumor during treatment. Functional assays defining HPV-specific T cells used only a couple of HPV16-positive patients.

CDR3 length: 15 residues. J gave up 6 bases and V 4 bases, and 11 bases lay outside the gene matches. CDR1 and CDR2 (germline): SGHRS, YFSETQ. In regard to this clone: The antigen is undetermined.

The method was immunoSEQ multiplex PCR; TCRdb's version includes in-frame clones alone and lacks a portion of them. The table lists 30,000 or so clones, about 80% of them singletons. This TCR was recovered from a human donor with HPV-associated anogenital cancer. V is TRBV5-1 and J is TRBJ2-5, with 8 bases lining up with TRBD1. Here the sequenced sample was blood, taken from a patient who underwent chemoradiotherapy. The CDR3, as DNA: TGCGCCAGCAGCCCCGCAGGACAGGGTAGAAAGACCCAGTACTTC. It translates to CASSPAGQGRKTQYF.